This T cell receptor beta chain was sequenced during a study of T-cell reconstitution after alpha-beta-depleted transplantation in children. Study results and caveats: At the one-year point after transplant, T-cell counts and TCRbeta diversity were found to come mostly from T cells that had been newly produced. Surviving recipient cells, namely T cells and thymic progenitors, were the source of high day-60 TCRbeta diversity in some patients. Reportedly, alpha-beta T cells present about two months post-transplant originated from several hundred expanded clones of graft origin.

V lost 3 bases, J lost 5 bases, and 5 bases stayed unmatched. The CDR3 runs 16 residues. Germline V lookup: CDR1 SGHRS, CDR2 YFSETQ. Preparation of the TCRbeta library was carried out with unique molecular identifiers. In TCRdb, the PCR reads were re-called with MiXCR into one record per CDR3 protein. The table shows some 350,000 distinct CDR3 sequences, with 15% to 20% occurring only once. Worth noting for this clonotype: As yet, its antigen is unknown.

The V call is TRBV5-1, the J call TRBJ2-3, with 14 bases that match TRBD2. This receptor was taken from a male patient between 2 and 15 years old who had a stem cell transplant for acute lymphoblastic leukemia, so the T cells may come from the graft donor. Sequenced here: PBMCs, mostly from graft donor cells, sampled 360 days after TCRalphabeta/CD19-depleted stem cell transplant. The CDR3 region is CASSWGTSGRRDTQYF. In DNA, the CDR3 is TGCGCCAGCAGCTGGGGGACTAGCGGGAGAAGAGATACGCAGTATTTT.